Below, 18 T cell receptor beta chains from the same sample are listed, as sequenced in a study of immune evolution from preneoplasia to lung adenocarcinoma. Measured with immunoSEQ multiplex PCR; TCRdb has only the in-frame clones, and not every one. The sample lists over 3,500 clones; approximately 86% were seen once. The sequenced sample consisted of FFPE invasive lung adenocarcinoma tissue. The receptor set was obtained from a person between 50 and 60 years old with lung adenocarcinoma.

The chain links TRBV5-1 to TRBJ2-7; 7 nucleotides match TRBD1. The CDR3 length is 13 residues. Trimming cost V 6 bases and J 5 bases; bases outside gene matches: 8. Per the germline V gene, CDR1 is SGHRS and CDR2 is YFSETQ. The CDR3 DNA follows: TGCGCCAGCACCCGGACAGGCTATAACGAGCAGTACTTC. Its translation is CASTRTGYNEQYF. Combining the CDR3 with reference TRBV5-1 and TRBJ2-7 gives the whole variable domain KAGVTQTPRYLIKTRGQQVTLSCSPISGHRSVSWYQQTPGQGLQFLFEYFSETQRNKGNFPGRFSGRQFSNSRSEMNVSTLELGDSALYLCASTRTGYNEQYFGPGTRLTVT.

As DNA, the CDR3 is TGTGCCACCAGCAGAGATGAGGGGGGGGGCAATCAGCCCCAGCATTTT. This encodes CATSRDEGGGNQPQHF. The V call is TRBV15, the J call TRBJ1-5, with D maybe TRBD1 (6 bases). With 0 bases removed from V and 2 bases from J, the gap between germline ends came to 11 bases. Germline CDR1 reads LNHNV; CDR2 reads YYDKDF (reference sequence). CDR3 length: 16 amino acids.

The chain couples TRBV18 to TRBJ1-2; no firm D call. The CDR3 covers 14 residues. Deletions cut 2 bases from V and 3 bases from J, with 10 bases between. Germline V gene lookup returns CDR1 KGHSH and CDR2 LQKENI. CDR3 loop: CASSPFASDYGYTF. The CDR3 DNA sequence: TGTGCCAGCTCACCATTTGCTAGTGACTATGGCTACACCTTC. The complete variable domain, with remaining parts taken from reference TRBV18 and TRBJ1-2, reads NAGVMQNPRHLVRRRGQEARLRCSPMKGHSHVYWYRQLPEEGLKFMVYLQKENIIDESGMPKERFSAEFPKEGPSILRIQQVVRGDSAAYFCASSPFASDYGYTFGSGTRLTVV.

V gene TRBV4-1 combines with J gene TRBJ2-1, with 15 bases that match TRBD2. V was pared by 4 bases and J by 1 base, with 8 bases of the junction left unmatched. This CDR3 region has 19 residues. CDR1 is MGHRA and CDR2 is YSYEKL in the germline V gene. CDR3 nucleotide sequence: TGCGCCAGCAGCCCGTACGGACTAGCGGGAGGGCCATCCTACAATGAGCAGTTCTTC. It encodes CASSPYGLAGGPSYNEQFF.

This clone has only one observation. The V gene is TRBV28, the J gene TRBJ2-5; TRBD1 matches 8 bases. V was pared by 1 base and J by 7 bases, with 14 bases of the junction left unmatched. The CDR3 is 17 amino acids. Germline V gene sequence: CDR1 MDHEN, CDR2 SYDVKM. CDR3: CASSLSSRQGTTGTQYF. The CDR3, as DNA: TGTGCCAGCAGTTTATCCTCGCGACAGGGGACAACGGGGACCCAGTACTTC.

The chain couples TRBV6-5 to TRBJ2-6; D possibly corresponds to TRBD1 (5 bases). The germline V and J ends were trimmed by 10 bases and 4 bases, with 14 bases remaining between them. This CDR3 spans 14 amino acids. CDR1 and CDR2 (germline): MNHEY, SVGAGI. In DNA, the CDR3 is TGTGCCACCCGGAAGGGGCTCGGGGCCAACGTCCTGACTTTC. It codes for CATRKGLGANVLTF.

The chain combines TRBV7-2 with TRBJ2-7; D gene ambiguous. The CDR3 has 12 amino acids. V was pared by 6 bases and J by 2 bases, with 8 bases between. The V gene's germline CDR1 is SGHTA and CDR2 FQGNSA. CDR3 DNA sequence: TGTGCCAGCAGTCGAACTCCCTACGAGCAGTACTTC. The encoded protein is CASSRTPYEQYF. Drawing the rest from reference TRBV7-2 and TRBJ2-7, the complete variable domain is GAGVSQSPSNKVTEKGKDVELRCDPISGHTALYWYRQSLGQGLEFLIYFQGNSAPDKSGLPSDRFSAERTGGSVSTLTIQRTQQEDSAVYLCASSRTPYEQYFGPGTRLTVT.

The chain couples TRBV27 to TRBJ2-7, with 9 bases lining up with TRBD2. The V and J ends lost 4 bases and 0 bases, in that order; junction bases with no gene match: 4. The CDR3 runs to 15 residues. Germline V gene lookup returns CDR1 MNHEY and CDR2 SMNVEV (reference sequence). The CDR3 protein is CASSSRTSVSYEQYF. CDR3 in DNA: TGTGCCAGCAGTTCGAGGACTAGCGTCTCCTACGAGCAGTACTTC.

The J gene is TRBJ1-4, the V gene TRBV2; 7 positions agree with TRBD1. The CDR3 length is 14 residues. J gave up 4 bases and V 5 bases, and 4 bases lay outside the gene matches. The germline CDR1 and CDR2 sequences are SNHLY and FYNNEI. In DNA form, the CDR3 reads TGTGCCAGCAGTTCCGGGACAGATAATGAAAAACTGTTTTTT. Translation gives CASSSGTDNEKLFF.

About this clone: Compared with germline, one end of the junction differs, possibly owing to a read error. The CDR3 region is CASSLEQGTYEQYF. Written as DNA, the CDR3 is TGTGCTAGCAGCTTAGAACAGGGAACTTACGAGCAGTACTTC. The chain joins TRBV7-7 to TRBJ2-7; TRBD1 is a possible D gene (6 bases). Germline values: CDR1 SSHAT, CDR2 FNYEAQ (reference sequence). The CDR3 contains 14 residues.

In the case of this clone: The junction does not match germline at one end; this may be a read error. The same CDR3 also results from other DNA sequences found in this sample. V gene TRBV29-1 combines with J gene TRBJ2-3, with TRBD2 identical over 11 bases. Germline V gene sequence: CDR1 SQVTM, CDR2 ANQGSEA. The CDR3 sequence is 14 residues long. CDR3 DNA: TGCAGCGTCATTAGCGGGAGGGGGACAGATACACAGTATTTT. It specifies CSVISGRGTDTQYF.

This chain links TRBV19 with TRBJ2-7; 7 nucleotides match TRBD1. The CDR3 loop spans 13 amino acids. Germline V CDR1 and CDR2: LNHDA, SQIVND (reference sequence). The junction had 4 bases not matched to a gene; V was cut back by 5 bases and J by 3 bases. CDR3 in amino acids: CASSLSGGYEQYF. As DNA, the CDR3 is TGTGCCAGTAGTTTGTCAGGGGGCTACGAGCAGTACTTC.

CDR3 loop: CASSQADRGASGIYEQYF. In nucleotides, the CDR3 is TGTGCCAGCAGCCAAGCGGATCGTGGGGCTAGCGGGATTTACGAGCAGTACTTC. The chain couples TRBV4-2 to TRBJ2-7; 9 bases are shared with TRBD2. This CDR3 is built from 18 residues. V gave up 1 base and J gave up 4 bases; unmatched junction bases: 14. CDR1 is LGHNA, CDR2 YNFKEQ, per germline.

The chain has TRBV19 and TRBJ1-1; unclear D gene. The CDR3 extends over 13 amino acids. The V end lost 1 base, the J end lost 2 bases, and 5 bases lay between the germline ends. Germline CDR1 LNHDA, CDR2 SQIVND (reference sequence). Here the CDR3 DNA reads TGTGCCAGTAGTATAGGGTTCAACACTGAAGCTTTCTTT. Its protein product is CASSIGFNTEAFF.

The count of this clone is one. The chain couples TRBV9 to TRBJ2-7, with TRBD1 identical over 9 bases. Trimming at V came to 0 bases and at J to 0 bases, leaving 4 bases not matched to a gene. CDR3 size: 16 residues. The germline gives CDR1 SGDLS, CDR2 YYNGEE. The CDR3 DNA sequence: TGTGCCAGCAGCGTAGAGGGGACAGGGAGCTCCTACGAGCAGTACTTC. Protein: CASSVEGTGSSYEQYF.

The CDR3 reads CAIHRGRNTEAFF. The CDR3 nucleotides read TGTGCCATCCACAGGGGACGGAACACTGAAGCTTTCTTT. The V call is TRBV5-4, the J call TRBJ1-1, with 7 bases lining up with TRBD1. V was pared by 9 bases and J by 1 base, with 6 bases of the junction left unmatched. The germline CDR1 and CDR2 sequences are SGHNT and YYREEE (reference sequence). The CDR3 sequence is 13 residues long.

This chain uses TRBV6-7 with TRBJ2-2; TRBD2 aligns across 10 bases. TRBV6-7 belongs to the ORF category, with a function that is uncertain. The ends lost 6 bases at V and 0 bases at J; junction bases unmatched: 4. The CDR3 consists of 16 residues. The CDR3 DNA reads as TGTGCCAGCAGCGAAAGCGGGAGGGCGAACACCGGGGAGCTGTTTTTT. Its translation: CASSESGRANTGELFF.

This sequence joins TRBV5-1 and TRBJ2-3; D unresolved. Germline loops: CDR1 SGHRS, CDR2 YFSETQ. This CDR3 comprises 15 residues. V was cut by 0 bases and J by 0 bases, with 8 bases left in between. CDR3 sequence reads: CASSLGHGSTDTQYF. CDR3 bases: TGCGCCAGCAGCTTGGGACATGGGAGCACAGATACGCAGTATTTT.